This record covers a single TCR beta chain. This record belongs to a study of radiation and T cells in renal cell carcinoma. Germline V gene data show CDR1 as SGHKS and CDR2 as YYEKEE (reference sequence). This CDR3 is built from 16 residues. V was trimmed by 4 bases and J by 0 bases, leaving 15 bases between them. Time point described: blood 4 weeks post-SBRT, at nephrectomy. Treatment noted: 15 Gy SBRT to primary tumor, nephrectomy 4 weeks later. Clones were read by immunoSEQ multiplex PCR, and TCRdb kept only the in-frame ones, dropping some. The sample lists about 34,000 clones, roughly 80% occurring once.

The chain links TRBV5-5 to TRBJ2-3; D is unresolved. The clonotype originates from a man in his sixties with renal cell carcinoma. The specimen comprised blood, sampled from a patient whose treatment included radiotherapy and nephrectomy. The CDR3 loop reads CASSQRLATSTDTQYF. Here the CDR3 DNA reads TGTGCCAGCAGCCAGCGACTCGCGACTAGCACAGATACGCAGTATTTT.